Sequencing of this TCR beta chain was carried out in a study of vaccination and CD4 T cells after COVID-19. This clonotype has more than one count but fewer than ten. The antigen remains unidentified. Treatment reported: roughly 11-day PBMC culture with coronavirus spike peptide pools or control peptides (ViraFEST assay). It was after roughly ten days of culture that CD4+ T cells were isolated by negative selection. The CDR3 covers 13 residues. In germline, CDR1 is SGHTA, CDR2 FQGNSA. Losses at the gene ends were 5 bases for V and 8 bases for J; bases not matched to a gene: 5. Sequencing of DNA taken from cultured CD4+ T cells relied on the Oncomine TCR Beta short-read assay. One entry per CDR3 protein, called by TCRdb with MiXCR from the PCR reads. The sample has just under 20,000 distinct CDR3 sequences, about 44% seen once.

This chain links TRBV7-2 with TRBJ1-2; 10 bases line up with TRBD1. Sequencing was performed on CD4+ T cells from blood, cultured in vitro, taken before SARS-CoV-2 vaccination. This clonotype was sampled from a human donor who had recovered from COVID-19. The CDR3 is CASSDDRGQGYTF. The CDR3, as DNA: TGTGCCAGCAGCGATGACAGGGGGCAAGGCTACACCTTC.